Listed below are T cell receptor beta chains from one sample, sequenced in a study of cytomegalovirus exposure and HLA in healthy donors. This table comes from immunoSEQ multiplex PCR, and its TCRdb copy is limited to in-frame clones, with some not included. The sample comprises 95,000 to 100,000 clones, 65% to 75% of which are singletons, and 1.5% to 2% rests with the top ten. Sequenced input: PBMCs. Every receptor here comes from a woman in her thirties or forties in good health and CMV-seronegative. Both conserved end residues are part of each CDR3.

v_gene: TRBV19; j_gene: TRBJ2-1; CDR3aa: CASSIARTSGEYNEQFF
v_gene: TRBV2; j_gene: TRBJ2-7; CDR3aa: CASKSGGYSYEQYF
v_gene: TRBV4-3; j_gene: TRBJ1-5; CDR3aa: CASSRDTGQGSSQHF
v_gene: TRBV7-9; j_gene: TRBJ2-1; CDR3aa: CASSFPSGTGYHNEQFF
v_gene: TRBV19; j_gene: TRBJ2-7; CDR3aa: CASSQSWAGSSYEQYF
v_gene: TRBV4-3; j_gene: TRBJ2-7; CDR3aa: CASSQGGAGGLYEQYF
v_gene: TRBV6-6; j_gene: TRBJ2-2; CDR3aa: CASRTTGGWNTGELFF
v_gene: TRBV5-4; j_gene: TRBJ2-6; CDR3aa: CASSIQGGGANVLTF
v_gene: TRBV19; j_gene: TRBJ2-1; CDR3aa: CATRTSGREGNEQFF
v_gene: TRBV30; j_gene: TRBJ2-1; CDR3aa: CARSRDSYNEQFF
v_gene: TRBV19; j_gene: TRBJ2-3; CDR3aa: CASKPLAADTQYF
v_gene: TRBV29-1; j_gene: TRBJ2-2; CDR3aa: CSVRTAGELFF
v_gene: TRBV5-1; j_gene: TRBJ1-2; CDR3aa: CASSLDQNYGYTF
v_gene: TRBV19; j_gene: TRBJ2-1; CDR3aa: CASKGQGNNEQFF
v_gene: TRBV7-8; j_gene: TRBJ1-1; CDR3aa: CASSLGGQGSTEAFF
v_gene: TRBV30; j_gene: TRBJ2-4; CDR3aa: CAWSVLTPKNIQYF
v_gene: TRBV21-1; j_gene: TRBJ1-5; CDR3aa: CASSKTFLLSGVKQPQHF
v_gene: TRBV15; j_gene: TRBJ1-3; CDR3aa: CATSPEGNTIYF
v_gene: TRBV9; j_gene: TRBJ2-5; CDR3aa: CASSLSAGLSQETQYF
v_gene: TRBV6-5; j_gene: TRBJ2-5; CDR3aa: CASSYGTGETQYF
v_gene: TRBV7-8; j_gene: TRBJ2-2; CDR3aa: CASSDLARELFF
v_gene: TRBV5-1; j_gene: TRBJ2-7; CDR3aa: CASSKASGSKYEQYF
v_gene: TRBV11-2; j_gene: TRBJ2-3; CDR3aa: CASSLPPWDTSTDTQYF
v_gene: TRBV7-8; j_gene: TRBJ1-5; CDR3aa: CASSLQGNQPQHF
v_gene: TRBV18; j_gene: TRBJ1-1; CDR3aa: CASSPNLRDLNTEAFF
v_gene: TRBV5-8; j_gene: TRBJ2-1; CDR3aa: CASSPGGASYNEQFF
v_gene: TRBV28; j_gene: TRBJ2-1; CDR3aa: CASSLSVQGNEQFF
v_gene: TRBV7-9; j_gene: TRBJ2-7; CDR3aa: CASSFEPDRGSSYEQYF
v_gene: TRBV7-3; j_gene: TRBJ1-2; CDR3aa: CSSSKTGTDYGYTF
v_gene: TRBV18; j_gene: TRBJ2-5; CDR3aa: CASSPSGLETQYF
v_gene: TRBV15; j_gene: TRBJ2-7; CDR3aa: CATSIDRVDYEQYF
v_gene: TRBV7-9; j_gene: NA; CDR3aa: CASSQNREPYEQYF
v_gene: TRBV9; j_gene: TRBJ1-6; CDR3aa: CASSKRTGNSYNSPLHF
v_gene: TRBV19; j_gene: TRBJ2-1; CDR3aa: CASSADRGYNEQFF
v_gene: TRBV6-5; j_gene: TRBJ2-7; CDR3aa: CASSSLSEQYF
v_gene: TRBV2; j_gene: TRBJ2-7; CDR3aa: CASSEARRGHTYEQYF
v_gene: TRBV10-3; j_gene: TRBJ2-7; CDR3aa: CAISDRGPGEQYF
v_gene: TRBV5-1; j_gene: TRBJ1-1; CDR3aa: CASSTPDSGTEAFF
v_gene: TRBV7-2; j_gene: TRBJ2-7; CDR3aa: CASTSGPTYEQYF
v_gene: TRBV9; j_gene: TRBJ2-2; CDR3aa: CASSFRPLGGGLVGELFF
v_gene: TRBV7-2; j_gene: TRBJ2-7; CDR3aa: CASSTDRVGYEQYF